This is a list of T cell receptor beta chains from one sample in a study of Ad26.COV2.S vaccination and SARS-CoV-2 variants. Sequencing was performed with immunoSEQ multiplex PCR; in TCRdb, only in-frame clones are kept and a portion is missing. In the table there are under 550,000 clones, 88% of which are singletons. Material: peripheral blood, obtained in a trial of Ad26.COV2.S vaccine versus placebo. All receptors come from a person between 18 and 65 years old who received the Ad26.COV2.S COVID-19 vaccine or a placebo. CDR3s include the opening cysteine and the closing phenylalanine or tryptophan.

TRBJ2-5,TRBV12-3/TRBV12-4,CASSKDRAGTQYF
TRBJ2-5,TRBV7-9,CASSLGAVKETQYF
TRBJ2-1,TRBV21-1,CASSKERNEQFF
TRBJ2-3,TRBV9,CASSEVRGAGTDTQYF
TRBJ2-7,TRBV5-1,CASSPDRGAYEQYF
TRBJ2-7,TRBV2,CARGGLGSDSSSYEQYF
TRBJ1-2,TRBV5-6,CASSSGLRGYGYTF
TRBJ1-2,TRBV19,CASSLLFTGGAGGYTF
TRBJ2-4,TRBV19,CASSAGVAKNIQYF
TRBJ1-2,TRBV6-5,CASRPGQRVDGYTF
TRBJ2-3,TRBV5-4,CASSSITSGVTDTQYF
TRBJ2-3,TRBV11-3,CASSSGNTDTQYF
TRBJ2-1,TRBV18,CASSFKAPSGGDYNEQFF
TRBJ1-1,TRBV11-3,CASSLGRATEAFF
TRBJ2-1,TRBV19,CASSIRLADYNEQFF
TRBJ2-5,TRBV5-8,CASSFGVRDSQETQYF
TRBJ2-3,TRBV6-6,CASSYFSSTTDTQYF
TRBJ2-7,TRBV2,CASSRTLLSHEQYF
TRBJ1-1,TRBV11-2,CASSFGQDLNTEAFF
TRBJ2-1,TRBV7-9,CASRPNPEGQNSYNEQFF
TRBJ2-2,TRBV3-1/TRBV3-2,CASSQSTGELFF
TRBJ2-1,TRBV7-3,CASSPNVGLAGVQGYNEQFF
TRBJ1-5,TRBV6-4,CASSLQGGNQPQHF
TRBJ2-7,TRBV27,CASSLSGTSYEQYF
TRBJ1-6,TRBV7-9,CASSLVVRANSPLHF
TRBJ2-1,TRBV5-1,CASSREGQGVIGEQFF
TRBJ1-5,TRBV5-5,CASSRSGFGSNQPQHF
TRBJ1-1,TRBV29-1,CSVVLLNTEAFF
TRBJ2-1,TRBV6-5,CASSKVALGNEQFF
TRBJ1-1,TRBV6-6,CASRPSLRLTEAFF
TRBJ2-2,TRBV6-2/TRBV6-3,CASSWGLAAGELFF
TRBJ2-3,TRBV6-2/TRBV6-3,CASSNRPEASDTQYF
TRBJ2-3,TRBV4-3,CASSQDVRLAGTDTQYF
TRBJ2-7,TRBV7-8,CASSLELVPTHF